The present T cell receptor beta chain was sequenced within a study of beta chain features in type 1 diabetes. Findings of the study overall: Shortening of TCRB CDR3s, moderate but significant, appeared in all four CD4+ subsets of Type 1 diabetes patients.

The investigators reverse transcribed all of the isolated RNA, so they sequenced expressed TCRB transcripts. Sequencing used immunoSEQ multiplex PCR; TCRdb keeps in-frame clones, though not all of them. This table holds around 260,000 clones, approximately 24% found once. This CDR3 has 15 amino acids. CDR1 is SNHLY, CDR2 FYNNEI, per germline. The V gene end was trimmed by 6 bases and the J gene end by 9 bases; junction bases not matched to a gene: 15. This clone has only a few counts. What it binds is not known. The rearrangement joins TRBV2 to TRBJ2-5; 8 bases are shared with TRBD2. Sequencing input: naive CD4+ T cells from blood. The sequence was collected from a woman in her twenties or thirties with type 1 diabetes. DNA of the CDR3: TGTGCCAGCAGCTCCCCCGGGACTAGTGATTTGGCCCAGTACTTC. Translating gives CASSSPGTSDLAQYF.